This T cell receptor beta chain is from a study of cytomegalovirus exposure and HLA in healthy donors. Points from the study as a whole: Earlier analysis looked at TCR beta V segments, and most were productive about 87% or about 30% of the time. Most TCR sequences proved rare, with some public TCRs found in many donors. Cytomegalovirus-associated status was assigned to about 170 TCR beta chains.

Notes on this clone: Its antigen is still unknown.

This PCR relied on a set of 60 Vbeta primers and 13 Jbeta primers. The method was immunoSEQ multiplex PCR; TCRdb's version includes in-frame clones alone and lacks a portion of them. The sample records 150,000 to 200,000 clones, about 81% being singletons. These donors, healthy bone marrow donors, were studied. Germline V gives CDR1 MNHEY, CDR2 SMNVEV (reference sequence). The ends lost 6 bases at V and 7 bases at J; junction bases unmatched: 5. This CDR3 is built from 13 residues. The clonotype comes from a girl aged 2-10 years in good health and CMV-seropositive. The chain uses TRBV27 and TRBJ1-2; TRBD1 aligns across 10 bases. Sequenced sample: PBMCs. CDR3 nucleotides: TGTGCCAGCAGGGACAGGGGGGGACTTGGCTACACCTTC. As protein: CASRDRGGLGYTF.